The clone carrying this T cell receptor (beta chain) was observed a handful of times. Antigen unknown. This sample is part of a study of post-analysis software for immune sequencing data. Turning to the study itself: As for disease course, relapsing-remitting, secondary progressive and progressive-relapsing multiple sclerosis were all included.

Incorporated into the TCR beta cDNA libraries were unique molecular identifiers, which served to reduce PCR and sequencing biases. Each sample of roughly 0.95 to 10 million input T cells yielded about 500,000 cDNA molecules, so each molecule approximated one T cell. TCRdb independently ran MiXCR on the PCR reads; one entry per CDR3 protein. Altogether roughly 800,000 distinct CDR3 sequences are present, approximately 57% being singletons, with the ten largest covering about 4.5%. In germline, CDR1 is SQVTM, CDR2 ANQGSEA. V shed 4 bases and J 0 bases; nucleotides not matched to a gene: 13. The CDR3 length is 17 residues. General observations from the study: Higher frequency in patients than in controls was seen for five TRBV segments, with TRBV5-6, TRBV5-1 and TRBV20-1 among them. Strong co-clustering by F measure linked samples that shared a preparation batch. Versus controls, multiple sclerosis patients showed significantly lower diversity (normalized Chao1).

Material for sequencing was blood. The chain has TRBV29-1 and TRBJ2-5; TRBD2 matches 8 bases. The clonotype originates from a girl between 10 and 17 years old with multiple sclerosis. The CDR3 DNA reads as TGCAGCGTTGGAGTGTCCTGGTGGACTAGCTACCAAGAGACCCAGTACTTC. Protein: CSVGVSWWTSYQETQYF. The full variable domain, completed using reference TRBV29-1 and TRBJ2-5, is SAVISQKPSRDICQRGTSLTIQCQVDSQVTMMFWYRQQPGQSLTLIATANQGSEATYESGFVIDKFPISRPNLTFSTLTVSNMSPEDSSIYLCSVGVSWWTSYQETQYFGPGTRLLVL.